Listed here are 24 T cell receptor beta chains from one sample, sequenced in a study of PD-1 blockade in classical Hodgkin lymphoma. Each patient experienced a relapse that followed autologous stem cell transplantation, and brentuximab vedotin exposure varied. TCRdb's copy holds only in-frame clones and misses some; the assay was immunoSEQ multiplex PCR. Of under 100,000 clones detected, approximately 83% appear once; the ten largest clones hold 12%. Specimen: peripheral blood mononuclear cells (PBMCs), collected at baseline. The receptors here all came from a human donor with classical Hodgkin lymphoma.

The CDR3 spells CASRVTGGDYGYTF. CDR3 sequence (DNA): TGTGCCAGCAGAGTAACAGGGGGCGACTATGGCTACACCTTC. J is TRBJ1-2 and V is TRBV6-1; 9 nucleotides agree with TRBD1. The ends lost 6 bases at V and 3 bases at J; junction bases unmatched: 5. The CDR3 is 14 residues long. From germline, CDR1 is MNHNS and CDR2 SASEGT.

The genes are TRBV19 and TRBJ2-1, with D hard to call. Germline V CDR1 and CDR2: LNHDA, SQIVND (reference sequence). V shed 1 base and J shed 7 bases, with 2 bases lying between them. The CDR3 is 11 residues long. The DNA of the CDR3 is TGTGCCAGTAGTATAGGAAATGAGCAGTTCTTC. It encodes CASSIGNEQFF.

This clone has a single count. The gene calls are TRBV11-1 and TRBJ2-5; D gene unclear. Germline V gene sequence: CDR1 SGHAT, CDR2 FQDESV (reference sequence). The ends were cut back, 1 base at V and 5 bases at J, with 5 bases in the middle. This CDR3 region has 12 residues. The CDR3 sequence: CASSLVMETQYF. Written as DNA, the CDR3 is TGTGCCAGCAGCTTAGTTATGGAGACCCAGTACTTC. The full variable domain, with the rest looked up from reference TRBV11-1 and TRBJ2-5, is EAEVAQSPRYKITEKSQAVAFWCDPISGHATLYWYRQILGQGPELLVQFQDESVVDDSQLPKDRFSAERLKGVDSTLKIQPAELGDSAMYLCASSLVMETQYFGPGTRLLVL.

The J gene is TRBJ2-1, the V gene TRBV19, with 9 nucleotides matching TRBD2. Germline V CDR1 and CDR2: LNHDA, SQIVND (reference sequence). The CDR3 runs 17 residues. V was pared by 7 bases and J by 8 bases, with 18 bases of the junction left unmatched. For the CDR3, the DNA is TGTGCCAGTACCCCAAGGGGGAGTAGCGGGAGTATCGATGAGCAGTTCTTC. This codes for CASTPRGSSGSIDEQFF.

The V call is TRBV19, the J call TRBJ2-5; D is undetermined. V gave up 1 base and J gave up 6 bases, with 9 bases separating them. Germline CDR1 and CDR2: LNHDA and SQIVND (reference sequence). This CDR3 is 13 amino acids long. The CDR3 sequence is CASSIAAGQTQYF. CDR3 DNA sequence: TGTGCCAGTAGTATAGCTGCTGGGCAGACCCAGTACTTC.

The CDR3 DNA reads TGCGCCAGCAGCTTCCGACTAGCGGGAGGGCAAGAGACCCAGTACTTC. Its protein is CASSFRLAGGQETQYF. This chain connects TRBV5-1 to TRBJ2-5; 14 bases fit TRBD2. The CDR3 covers 16 residues. Trimming at V came to 2 bases and at J to 2 bases, leaving 2 bases not matched to a gene. CDR1 and CDR2 from the germline V gene are SGHRS and YFSETQ.

The V call is TRBV5-1, the J call TRBJ1-2; TRBD1 aligns across 7 bases. This CDR3 region has 13 residues. The V segment lost 4 bases and the J segment 6 bases; nucleotides outside the gene matches: 6. In germline, CDR1 is SGHRS, CDR2 YFSETQ. In DNA form, the CDR3 reads TGCGCCAGCAGCGGCACAGGGGACCATGGCTACACCTTC. Translation gives CASSGTGDHGYTF.

The gene calls are TRBV10-3 and TRBJ2-2; D not certain. CDR3 size: 15 residues. V lost 4 bases and J 0 bases, leaving 9 bases between the germline ends. CDR1 is ENHRY, CDR2 SYGVKD, per germline. CDR3 sequence reads: CAISGHRANTGELFF. The CDR3 DNA sequence: TGTGCCATCAGTGGGCACCGGGCGAACACCGGGGAGCTGTTTTTT.

The J gene is TRBJ2-2, the V gene TRBV6-1; the D is unclear. CDR1 MNHNS and CDR2 SASEGT come from the germline V gene. Trimming pared 6 bases from V and 3 bases from J, leaving 8 bases between. The CDR3 is 13 amino acids. The CDR3 DNA reads as TGTGCCAGCAGGGGCCGGGACACCGGGGAGCTGTTTTTT. Protein: CASRGRDTGELFF.

The V call is TRBV28, the J call TRBJ2-3; D is unresolved. The ends were cut back, 8 bases at V and 0 bases at J, with 6 bases in the middle. Germline V gene sequence: CDR1 MDHEN, CDR2 SYDVKM. This CDR3 is built from 12 residues. The chain's CDR3 is CASDDSTDTQYF. The DNA of the CDR3 is TGTGCCAGCGATGACAGCACAGATACGCAGTATTTT.

This clone appeared once. The chain is built from TRBV30 and TRBJ1-4, with 7 bases identical to TRBD1. CDR1 GTSNPN and CDR2 SVGIG come from the germline V gene (reference sequence). The CDR3 has 12 residues. V trimming: 3 bases; J trimming: 5 bases; junction bases outside the gene matches: 0. For the CDR3, the DNA is TGTGCCTGGAGGGGACAGAATGAAAAACTGTTTTTT. Its translation: CAWRGQNEKLFF.

J is TRBJ2-7 and V is TRBV6-4, with D perhaps matching TRBD2 (6 bases). This CDR3 region has 18 residues. Trimming left V 6 bases short and J 0 bases short, with 24 bases between. Germline assignment: CDR1 MRHNA and CDR2 SNTAGT. The CDR3: CASRQGLCRTQSSYEQYF. The CDR3 nucleotides read TGTGCCAGCAGGCAGGGACTTTGCAGGACCCAGAGCTCCTACGAGCAGTACTTC.

In its sample, this clone was seen many times. The rearrangement joins TRBV2 to TRBJ2-7; D is unclear. Germline values: CDR1 SNHLY, CDR2 FYNNEI. The CDR3 has 11 residues. Trimming shortened V by 9 bases and J by 4 bases, and 10 bases separated the two germline ends. CDR3 in DNA: TGTGCCAGTAACGATGTATACGAGCAGTACTTC. Encoded protein: CASNDVYEQYF.

The genes are TRBV4-3 and TRBJ1-4, with D perhaps TRBD1 (5 bases). Trimming took 2 bases from V and 5 from J, leaving 21 bases between them. The CDR3 runs to 18 residues. Germline V gene data show CDR1 as LGHNA and CDR2 as YSLEER. Written as DNA, the CDR3 is TGCGCCAGCAGCCAATCGCGTGGGGCCGGCCCAATAAATGAAAAACTGTTTTTT. It encodes CASSQSRGAGPINEKLFF.

This sequence joins TRBV6-1 and TRBJ1-5, with a possible D match to TRBD1 (5 bases). Germline V gene sequence: CDR1 MNHNS, CDR2 SASEGT. V lost 5 bases to trimming and J lost 5 bases, with 10 bases between them. The CDR3 totals 13 residues. The CDR3 here is CASSIGGDQPQHF. DNA for the CDR3: TGTGCCAGCAGTATTGGGGGGGATCAGCCCCAGCATTTT.

The table lists this clone with a count of one. The gene calls are TRBV5-1 and TRBJ1-4; D call uncertain. Germline lookup yields CDR1 SGHRS and CDR2 YFSETQ. Trimming removed 0 bases at V and 6 bases at J, with 12 bases between. CDR3 length equals 15 residues. CDR3: CASSLDASIYEKLFF. Written as DNA, the CDR3 is TGCGCCAGCAGCTTGGATGCCAGCATCTATGAAAAACTGTTTTTT.

CDR3 DNA: TGCGCCAGCAAAGGGGGGGGCGGCCAAGAGACCCAGTACTTC. It specifies CASKGGGGQETQYF. This chain connects TRBV5-1 to TRBJ2-5; weak D call: TRBD2 (7 bases). CDR1 SGHRS and CDR2 YFSETQ come from the germline V gene. The CDR3 loop spans 14 amino acids. V lost 6 bases and J 1 base, leaving 13 bases between the germline ends.

The table lists this clone with a few counts. This chain uses TRBV4-2 with TRBJ1-1; the D gene is possibly TRBD1 (5 bases). The CDR3 extends over 15 amino acids. Looked up from germline, CDR1 is LGHNA and CDR2 is YNFKEQ. V was shortened by 3 bases and J by 1 base, with 12 bases between the two germline ends. CDR3 in amino acids: CASSQLGRRNTEAFF. CDR3 coding DNA: TGTGCCAGCAGCCAGTTGGGACGTAGGAACACTGAAGCTTTCTTT.

The rearrangement links TRBV7-8 to TRBJ1-5; D gene ambiguous. The ends were cut back, 6 bases at V and 2 bases at J, with 8 bases in the middle. The germline CDR1 and CDR2 sequences are SGHVS and FQNEAQ. The CDR3 is 13 amino acids. This CDR3 reads CASSAGGNQPQHF. CDR3 coding DNA: TGTGCCAGCAGTGCCGGGGGCAATCAGCCCCAGCATTTT.

The chain carries TRBV11-2 and TRBJ2-1; 7 nucleotides line up with TRBD1. V lost 5 bases to trimming and J lost 3 bases; unmatched junction nucleotides: 10. Germline V gene lookup returns CDR1 SGHAT and CDR2 FQNNGV. CDR3 length: 16 residues. The DNA for the CDR3 is TGTGCCAGCAGCACGCAACCGGGACAGTTCTACAATGAGCAGTTCTTC. Translation gives CASSTQPGQFYNEQFF. Full variable domain (rest looked up from reference TRBV11-2 and TRBJ2-1): EAGVAQSPRYKIIEKRQSVAFWCNPISGHATLYWYQQILGQGPKLLIQFQNNGVVDDSQLPKDRFSAERLKGVDSTLKIQPAKLEDSAVYLCASSTQPGQFYNEQFFGPGTRLTVL.

The V call is TRBV10-3, the J call TRBJ2-3; TRBD2 matches 7 bases. Per germline, CDR1 ENHRY and CDR2 SYGVKD. The CDR3 length is 15 residues. V shed 4 bases and J 2 bases; nucleotides not matched to a gene: 6. The CDR3 DNA is TGTGCCATCAGTGCATCCGGGACTACCACAGATACGCAGTATTTT. It specifies CAISASGTTTDTQYF.

CDR3 sequence reads: CASSIRDRGYNTGELFF. The CDR3 DNA reads TGCGCCAGTAGTATCCGGGACAGGGGTTACAACACCGGGGAGCTGTTTTTT. The rearrangement joins TRBV5-1 to TRBJ2-2, with 10 nucleotides matching TRBD1. V dropped 8 bases and J dropped 2; count of bases not matched to a gene: 12. CDR1 is SGHRS, CDR2 YFSETQ, per germline. The CDR3 contains 17 residues.

The chain links TRBV4-3 to TRBJ2-7, with D possibly being TRBD1 (5 bases). Germline CDR1 and CDR2: LGHNA and YSLEER. The CDR3 loop spans 15 amino acids. Trimming cost V 0 bases and J 0 bases, with 9 bases left between them. CDR3 in amino acids: CASSQDRGNSYEQYF. The CDR3 bases are TGCGCCAGCAGCCAAGATAGGGGCAACTCCTACGAGCAGTACTTC.

This rearrangement joins TRBV7-9 to TRBJ2-7, with 7 bases identical to TRBD2. The CDR3 consists of 16 residues. Trimming cost V 5 bases and J 7 bases; bases outside gene matches: 17. The germline CDR1 and CDR2 sequences are SEHNR and FQNEAQ (reference sequence). CDR3 amino acids: CASSPGGLRGVREQYF. The DNA for the CDR3 is TGTGCCAGCAGCCCCGGGGGACTAAGGGGCGTGAGGGAGCAGTACTTC.